This TCR beta chain was profiled in a study of blood T cell repertoires in COVID-19. Study-wide background: From the United States, Italy and Spain came samples of acute and convalescent COVID-19. Sources were T cells, B-cell-depleted T cells, or PBMCs; the material itself was cDNA or gDNA.

Seattle patients were enrolled while actively infected and followed longitudinally. Germline V CDR1 and CDR2: SNHLY, FYNNEI. V lost 7 bases, J lost 5 bases, and 15 bases lay in between. The CDR3 length is 15 residues. Original processing notes: Reference gene primers were amplified, and this amplification served to estimate nucleated cell counts. The protocol was immunoSEQ multiplex PCR, while the TCRdb copy is restricted to in-frame clones and leaves out a portion. V and J calls and clone size are copied from that table; D and trimming were computed from the DNA. The sample includes about 150,000 clones, approximately 85% of them seen just once.

The chain has TRBV2 and TRBJ1-6, with a tentative D call TRBD1 (6 bases). The TCR sequence derives from a man between 60 and 70 years old with COVID-19, enrolled during active disease. The sequenced material came from peripheral blood. CDR3 protein: CASTPLDSDNSPLHF. The CDR3 nucleotides read TGTGCCAGCACCCCGCTGGACAGTGATAATTCACCCCTCCACTTT. Using reference TRBV2 and TRBJ1-6 for the parts outside the CDR3, the full variable domain is EPEVTQTPSHQVTQMGQEVILRCVPISNHLYFYWYRQILGQKVEFLVSFYNNEISEKSEIFDDQFSVERPDGSNFTLKIRSTKLEDSAMYFCASTPLDSDNSPLHFGNGTRLTVT.